This T cell receptor (beta chain) was captured in a study of CD8 T cells in ankylosing spondylitis. V lost 6 bases, J lost 2 bases, and 18 bases lay in between. The CDR3 is made up of 16 amino acids. Germline CDR1 and CDR2: SEHNR and FQNEAQ (reference sequence). TCRdb redid the calling of the 5' RACE reads with MiXCR, one entry per CDR3 protein. The data contain fewer than 180,000 distinct CDR3 sequences, 40% to 50% of them singletons. This clonotype is a singleton in its sample. Sequences were obtained from synovial fluid, either unsorted or a sorted T cell fraction (not recorded which). The sequence was collected from a male donor with ankylosing spondylitis. This rearrangement joins TRBV7-9 to TRBJ2-3; D unresolved. CDR3 protein: CASRVPLSVLTDTQYF. As DNA, the CDR3 is TGTGCCAGCAGGGTCCCTTTAAGCGTCCTCACAGATACGCAGTATTTT.